What follows is one T cell receptor (beta chain) and its context. A single count supports this clone. What this receptor recognizes is not known. Nothing much larger sits one base from this clone, and base qualities are not available. The data originate from a study of chemoradiotherapy in HPV16-positive cancers (dated by TCRdb to between 2021 and 2024). In terms of the full investigation: Using functional T-cell assays on cells from a couple of HPV16-positive patients, the researchers defined candidate HPV-specific T-cell clones and common TCR motifs. Whether T-cell immunity against the HPV oncoproteins E6 and E7 changes during chemoradiotherapy and whether survival is affected by this immunity were examined in the study. The candidate HPV-specific TCRs and motifs were then tracked in TCR repertoires from over 85 patients with HPV-related cancers.

General findings and caveats noted by the study authors: Improved recurrence-free survival in HPV16-positive patients was associated with expansion of HPV-responsive T cells during chemoradiotherapy. The functional definition of HPV-specific T cells came from only a couple of HPV16-positive patients, and the survival association was reported for HPV16-positive patients. Expansion of candidate HPV-specific clones and E7-related TCR motifs was observed in the tumor microenvironment during treatment, whereas no such expansion was observed for non-HPV-specific T cells.

Repertoires were sampled repeatedly over the course of chemoradiotherapy, so clonal expansion could be followed in the tumor microenvironment. Based on the germline V gene, the CDR1 and CDR2 sequences are SGHAT and FQNNGV. V and J are truncated by 3 bases and 5 bases respectively, leaving an intervening sequence of 14 bases. The CDR3 measures 15 amino acids from cysteine to phenylalanine. The CDR3 DNA has 45 bases and is translated from base 1. The library was prepared using the immunoSEQ multiplex PCR assay. TCRdb's version of the immuneACCESS table is confined to in-frame rearrangements and falls short of the full clone set. An unresolved V gene accounts for under half of the shortfall where checked; the remainder is of unknown origin. For this sample there are a few thousand clones; roughly 92% appear just once. The ten largest clones represent approximately 3.5% of the sample.

The sample in question was tumor tissue, obtained from a patient who underwent chemoradiotherapy. This TCR came from a human donor with HPV-associated anogenital cancer. The rearrangement joined TRBV11-2 to TRBJ1-3; the D gene is perhaps TRBD1, on 5 matching bases. In nucleotide form, the sequence is TGTGCCAGCAGCTTGGGCCAGGGCTTCAGAAACACCATATATTTT. Translated, this gives CASSLGQGFRNTIYF.